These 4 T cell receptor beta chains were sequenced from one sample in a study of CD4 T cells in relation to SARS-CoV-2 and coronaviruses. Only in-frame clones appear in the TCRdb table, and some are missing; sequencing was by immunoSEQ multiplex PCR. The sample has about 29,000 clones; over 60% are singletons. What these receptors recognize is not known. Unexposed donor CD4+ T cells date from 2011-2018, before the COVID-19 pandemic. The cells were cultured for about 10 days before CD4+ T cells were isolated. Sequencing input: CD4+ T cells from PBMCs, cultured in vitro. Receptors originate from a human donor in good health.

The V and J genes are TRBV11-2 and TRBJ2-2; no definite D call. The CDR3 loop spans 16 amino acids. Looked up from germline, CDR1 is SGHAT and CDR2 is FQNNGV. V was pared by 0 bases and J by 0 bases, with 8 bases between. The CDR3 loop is CASSLDMGTNTGELFF. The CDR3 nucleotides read TGTGCCAGCAGCTTAGATATGGGCACGAACACCGGGGAGCTGTTTTTT.

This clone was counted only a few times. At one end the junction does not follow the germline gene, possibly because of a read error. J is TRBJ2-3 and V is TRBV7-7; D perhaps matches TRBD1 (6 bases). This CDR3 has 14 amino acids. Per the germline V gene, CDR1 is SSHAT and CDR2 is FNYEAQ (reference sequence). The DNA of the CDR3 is TGTGCTAGCAGCAAGGACAGACAATCAGATACGCAGTATTTT. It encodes CASSKDRQSDTQYF.

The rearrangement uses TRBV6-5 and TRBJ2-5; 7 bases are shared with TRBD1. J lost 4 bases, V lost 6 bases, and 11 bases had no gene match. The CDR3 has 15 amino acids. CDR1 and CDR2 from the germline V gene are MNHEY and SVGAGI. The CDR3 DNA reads TGTGCCAGCAGCCCGGGACAGATCTTGGGAGAGACCCAGTACTTC. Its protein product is CASSPGQILGETQYF.

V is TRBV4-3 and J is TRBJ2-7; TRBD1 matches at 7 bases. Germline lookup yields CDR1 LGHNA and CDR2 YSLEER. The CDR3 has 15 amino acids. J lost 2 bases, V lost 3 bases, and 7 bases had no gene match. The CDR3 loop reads CASSHRTGVAYEQYF. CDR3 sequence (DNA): TGCGCCAGCAGCCATCGAACAGGGGTGGCCTACGAGCAGTACTTC.